These 18 T cell receptor beta chains came from one sample sequenced in a study of T cells after yellow fever vaccination (dated by TCRdb to the late 2010s). The library came from 5' RACE. Reads for this sample came from an Illumina HiSeq 2500. TCRdb trimmed the raw reads at Q25, called clones with MiXCR and kept productive beta chains. Rows are unified per CDR3 protein, each entry keeping the most common DNA and genes. This sample is represented by 200,000 to 250,000 distinct CDR3 sequences; about 7% of them were singletons. 0.65% to 0.9% of the sample belongs to the ten largest clones. Interpreted using the paper, the treatment or condition label stands for: live attenuated yellow fever vaccine strain. The sample consisted of CD4+ T cells sorted from PBMCs, taken 15 days after the yellow fever booster vaccination. The source is a man aged 25-40 years who received the YFV17D yellow fever vaccine.

This clonotype was counted ten times or more. V is TRBV5-1 and J is TRBJ2-1; TRBD1 agrees at 11 bases. V shed 4 bases, J shed 5 bases, and the junction held 2 bases outside the gene matches. CDR3 length equals 14 residues. CDR1 SGHRS and CDR2 YFSETQ come from the germline V gene. This CDR3 reads CASSKGQGDNEQFF. The CDR3 nucleotides read TGCGCCAGCAGCAAGGGACAGGGGGACAATGAGCAGTTCTTC.

As DNA, the CDR3 is TGCGCCAGCAGCCAAGCGCGACAGGGGGCAGCTTTCTTT. Amino acid sequence: CASSQARQGAAFF. The gene calls are TRBV4-3 and TRBJ1-1; TRBD1 matches 10 bases. There are 13 residues in the CDR3. V was pared by 1 base and J by 10 bases, with 3 bases of the junction left unmatched. Per the germline V gene, CDR1 is LGHNA and CDR2 is YSLEER.

This clonotype was detected only a few times. The V call is TRBV25-1, the J call TRBJ2-7; a possible D gene is TRBD1 (5 bases). Trimming cost V 2 bases and J 6 bases, with 17 bases left between them. The germline CDR1 and CDR2 sequences are MGHDK and SYGVNS. The CDR3 loop spans 15 amino acids. Here the CDR3 reads CASSERGALRGEQYF. The CDR3 nucleotides are TGTGCCAGCAGTGAACGCGGAGCATTAAGGGGCGAGCAGTACTTC.

The CDR3 bases are TGCGCCAGCAGCTTGGGGGGACAGGCCCCATACGAGCAGTACTTC. Translated, it gives CASSLGGQAPYEQYF. V usage is TRBV5-1 and J usage is TRBJ2-7; 8 positions match TRBD1. Germline loops: CDR1 SGHRS, CDR2 YFSETQ. This CDR3 contains 15 residues. The V segment lost 0 bases and the J segment 4 bases; nucleotides outside the gene matches: 6.

This clonotype occurred a few times. DNA for the CDR3: TGTGCCAGCAGCTTAAGGGGAACGGTCGGCCAAGAGACCCAGTACTTC. It specifies CASSLRGTVGQETQYF. The chain is built from TRBV7-9 and TRBJ2-5; maybe TRBD1 (5 bases). The ends were cut back, 2 bases at V and 1 base at J, with 14 bases in the middle. The CDR3 extends over 16 amino acids. Looked up from germline, CDR1 is SEHNR and CDR2 is FQNEAQ (reference sequence).

V gene TRBV29-1 combines with J gene TRBJ2-4, with 9 positions matching TRBD1. Germline loops: CDR1 SQVTM, CDR2 ANQGSEA. This CDR3 comprises 15 residues. The J segment lost 1 base and the V segment lost 3 bases, leaving 4 bases of the junction unmatched. The CDR3 DNA reads TGCAGCGTTGAGACACAGGGGGCGGCCAAAAACATTCAGTACTTC. Translated, it gives CSVETQGAAKNIQYF.

This clonotype was counted ten times or more. The gene calls are TRBV29-1 and TRBJ2-7; the match to TRBD2 covers 7 bases. In germline, CDR1 is SQVTM, CDR2 ANQGSEA. V dropped 6 bases and J dropped 3; count of bases not matched to a gene: 8. There are 13 residues in the CDR3. The CDR3 region is CSVLASGGYEQYF. The CDR3 DNA sequence: TGCAGCGTCCTGGCTAGCGGAGGCTACGAGCAGTACTTC.

Only a few counts were recorded for this clonotype. The chain couples TRBV20-1 to TRBJ2-1; 8 nucleotides line up with TRBD1. In germline, CDR1 is DFQATT, CDR2 SNEGSKA (reference sequence). The CDR3 contains 11 residues. V lost 8 bases, J lost 8 bases, and 5 bases stayed unmatched. For the CDR3, the DNA is TGCAGTCCAGGACAGGGTGATGAGCAGTTCTTC. Protein: CSPGQGDEQFF.

This clonotype has more than one count but fewer than ten. This chain uses TRBV12-3 or TRBV12-4 with TRBJ1-6; no firm D call. Trimming took 3 bases from V and 8 from J, leaving 8 bases between them. This CDR3 contains 13 residues. DNA of the CDR3: TGTGCCAGCAGTTTCGTACGGGATTCACCCCTCCACTTT. Residues: CASSFVRDSPLHF.

This clonotype was counted between two and nine times. The genes are TRBV20-1 and TRBJ2-5, with D perhaps TRBD2 (6 bases). The ends were cut back, 6 bases at V and 4 bases at J, with 18 bases in the middle. Germline loops: CDR1 DFQATT, CDR2 SNEGSKA (reference sequence). The CDR3 covers 14 residues. The CDR3 coding sequence is TGCAGTGCCCCAGTGGGAGGATCGGGAGAGACCCAGTACTTC. Residues: CSAPVGGSGETQYF.

This chain uses TRBV20-1 with TRBJ2-3, with D perhaps TRBD1 (5 bases). V gave up 4 bases and J gave up 4 bases, with 15 bases separating them. The CDR3 extends over 14 amino acids. Germline V gives CDR1 DFQATT, CDR2 SNEGSKA (reference sequence). CDR3 nucleotides: TGCAGTGCTACTTGGCCAGGGATCCCAGATACGCAGTATTTT. It specifies CSATWPGIPDTQYF.

The chain uses TRBV5-6 and TRBJ1-1; 7 positions agree with TRBD1. The CDR3 totals 15 residues. With V trimmed by 4 bases and J by 6 bases, 12 bases remained unmatched. Germline assignment: CDR1 SGHDT and CDR2 YYEEEE. This CDR3 is CASSRGGVTGPEAFF. The CDR3 DNA follows: TGTGCCAGCAGCCGGGGGGGGGTGACAGGGCCTGAAGCTTTCTTT.

In this sample, this clonotype turned up many times. The chain uses TRBV12-3 or TRBV12-4 and TRBJ2-7; D not resolved. The CDR3 covers 14 residues. V was pared by 5 bases and J by 1 base, with 12 bases between. The DNA for the CDR3 is TGTGCCAGCAGTAGGGAACTACTATCCTACGAGCAGTACTTC. Translating it yields CASSRELLSYEQYF.

This clonotype was detected many times. The rearrangement uses TRBV20-1 and TRBJ2-1; 16 bases are a match to TRBD2. This CDR3 region has 16 residues. The ends lost 4 bases at V and 8 bases at J; junction bases unmatched: 8. Per the germline V gene, CDR1 is DFQATT and CDR2 is SNEGSKA (reference sequence). The CDR3 protein is CSAMGTSGRARYEQFF. CDR3 DNA sequence: TGCAGTGCTATGGGGACTAGCGGGAGGGCCCGATATGAGCAGTTCTTC.

This clonotype showed up just a few times. The junction does not match germline at one end; this may be a read error. The chain couples TRBV18 to TRBJ2-7; TRBD1 matches 10 bases. The germline V gene encodes CDR1 KGHSH and CDR2 LQKENI. This CDR3 is 11 amino acids long. CDR3 DNA sequence: TGTGCCAGCTCACCTGGGACAGGGGCGACCTTC. This gives the protein CASSPGTGATF.

The genes are TRBV7-9 and TRBJ2-1, with a possible D match to TRBD2 (5 bases). Per germline, CDR1 SEHNR and CDR2 FQNEAQ (reference sequence). The V end lost 3 bases, the J end lost 4 bases, and 13 bases lay between the germline ends. This CDR3 is 15 amino acids long. CDR3 sequence: CASSFGDLQYNEQFF. CDR3 bases: TGTGCCAGCAGCTTCGGGGATCTCCAGTACAATGAGCAGTTCTTC.

The CDR3 region has the DNA TGTGCCAGCAGCTACGGGGGTCCATACGAGCAGTACTTC. Protein: CASSYGGPYEQYF. V usage is TRBV7-2 and J usage is TRBJ2-7, with D possibly being TRBD2 (6 bases). This CDR3 comprises 13 residues. Deletions cut 4 bases from V and 4 bases from J, with 11 bases between. The germline gives CDR1 SGHTA, CDR2 FQGNSA.

This clonotype was counted at least ten times. V is TRBV7-2 and J is TRBJ2-3; TRBD2 matches at 9 bases. The CDR3 has 17 amino acids. The V gene's germline CDR1 is SGHTA and CDR2 FQGNSA. Germline trimming cut 2 bases from V and 1 base from J; bases unmatched to any gene: 7. This CDR3 reads CASSLRYAGGGTDTQYF. The CDR3, as DNA: TGTGCCAGCAGCTTACGCTACGCGGGGGGGGGCACAGATACGCAGTATTTT.